A single sample is the source of the 8 T cell receptor beta chains below, sequenced in a study of cytomegalovirus exposure and HLA in healthy donors. PCR used 60 Vbeta primers and 13 Jbeta primers. The repertoire was sequenced with immunoSEQ multiplex PCR; TCRdb's copy has only in-frame clones and lacks some. Altogether 130,000 to 150,000 clones are present, about four fifths being singletons, with the ten largest covering around 4.4%. The sequenced sample consisted of PBMCs. The source is a man in his forties in good health and CMV-seronegative.

The rearrangement uses TRBV28 and TRBJ1-6, with D uncertain. Germline V lookup: CDR1 MDHEN, CDR2 SYDVKM. This CDR3 contains 14 residues. Trimming stripped 3 bases from V and 4 bases from J, with 7 bases between. CDR3 residues: CASSFGGYNSPLHF. The CDR3 DNA reads TGTGCCAGCAGTTTTGGCGGGTATAATTCACCCCTCCACTTT.

J is TRBJ1-1 and V is TRBV5-1; 7 nucleotides agree with TRBD1. Germline CDR1 is SGHRS and CDR2 is YFSETQ. Germline trimming cut 4 bases from V and 2 bases from J; bases unmatched to any gene: 5. This CDR3 is 14 amino acids long. The CDR3 DNA is TGCGCCAGCAGCCGCCGGGACAGTAACACTGAAGCTTTCTTT. Residues: CASSRRDSNTEAFF.

The chain has TRBV7-3 and TRBJ1-1; a weak D match, TRBD1 (6 bases). The V end was cut by 8 bases, the J end by 3 bases, with 13 bases between. The CDR3 spans 13 residues. Germline-derived CDR1 and CDR2 are SGHTA and FQGTGA. CDR3 amino acids: CASAGDPYTEAFF. CDR3 coding DNA: TGTGCCAGCGCAGGGGACCCTTACACTGAAGCTTTCTTT.

V gene TRBV19 combines with J gene TRBJ1-6; D unresolved. Germline-derived CDR1 and CDR2 are LNHDA and SQIVND (reference sequence). With 4 bases removed from V and 7 bases from J, the gap between germline ends came to 8 bases. CDR3 length: 13 amino acids. CDR3 nucleotide sequence: TGTGCCAGTAGTACGGGAGGGAATTCACCCCTCCACTTT. Translating gives CASSTGGNSPLHF.

The rearrangement uses TRBV5-1 and TRBJ1-4; 7 bases line up with TRBD1. The V gene end was trimmed by 0 bases and the J gene end by 0 bases; junction bases not matched to a gene: 2. The CDR3 has 16 amino acids. Germline V lookup: CDR1 SGHRS, CDR2 YFSETQ. CDR3 coding DNA: TGCGCCAGCAGCTTGGATGGGACAGCAACTAATGAAAAACTGTTTTTT. Its translation is CASSLDGTATNEKLFF. The full variable domain, rest sourced from reference TRBV5-1 and TRBJ1-4, is KAGVTQTPRYLIKTRGQQVTLSCSPISGHRSVSWYQQTPGQGLQFLFEYFSETQRNKGNFPGRFSGRQFSNSRSEMNVSTLELGDSALYLCASSLDGTATNEKLFFGSGTQLSVL.

The chain has TRBV5-6 and TRBJ2-2; tentatively, D is TRBD1 (5 bases). CDR3 size: 13 residues. CDR1 is SGHDT, CDR2 YYEEEE, per germline. Between the trimmed V and J ends, which lost 2 bases and 4 bases, there was a span of 6 bases. This CDR3 is CASSFQGTGELFF. The CDR3 DNA sequence: TGTGCCAGCAGCTTCCAGGGCACCGGGGAGCTGTTTTTT.

The rearrangement uses TRBV6-6 and TRBJ2-5; 7 bases agree with TRBD1. The J call is doubtful: the DNA matches TRBJ2-7 better. Germline V lookup: CDR1 MNHNY, CDR2 SVGAGI (reference sequence). The CDR3 totals 15 residues. The CDR3 reads CASSYPLQGYYEQYF. CDR3 nucleotide sequence: TGTGCCAGCAGTTACCCCTTACAGGGGTACTACGAGCAGTACTTC.

The rearrangement uses TRBV29-1 and TRBJ1-5; no definite D call. The CDR3 consists of 14 residues. Looked up from germline, CDR1 is SQVTM and CDR2 is ANQGSEA. Trimming pared 4 bases from V and 5 bases from J, leaving 15 bases between. The chain's CDR3 is CSVVPEGKDQPQHF. CDR3 in DNA: TGCAGCGTTGTCCCCGAGGGAAAAGATCAGCCCCAGCATTTT.